The 14 T cell receptor beta chains in this list originate from one sample, sequenced in a study of shared clonotypes between healthy human individuals. Assay: immunoSEQ multiplex PCR; the TCRdb copy retains only in-frame clones and omits some. The sample lists about 1 million clones, about 76% occurring once. Sequences were obtained from memory CD4+ T cells sorted from blood. This sample's subset: CD45RA-negative fraction. The receptors here all came from a young man in good health.

This chain uses TRBV27 with TRBJ1-6; D perhaps matches TRBD1 (5 bases). The CDR3 has 17 amino acids. CDR1 and CDR2 (germline): MNHEY, SMNVEV (reference sequence). V lost 8 bases and J 0 bases, leaving 17 bases between the germline ends. CDR3 bases: TGTGCCAGCGGGTTCGGGGGGGGTAGCTCCTATAATTCACCCCTCCACTTT. Its translation is CASGFGGGSSYNSPLHF.

The chain employs TRBV30 and TRBJ2-2, with 8 bases lining up with TRBD1. Germline CDR1 GTSNPN, CDR2 SVGIG (reference sequence). This CDR3 region has 14 residues. The ends lost 4 bases at V and 1 base at J; junction bases unmatched: 2. The CDR3 sequence is CAWKGTGNTGELFF. The CDR3 DNA reads TGTGCCTGGAAAGGGACAGGGAACACCGGGGAGCTGTTTTTT.

The gene calls are TRBV27 and TRBJ2-3, with D possibly being TRBD1 (5 bases). CDR1 and CDR2 from the germline V gene are MNHEY and SMNVEV (reference sequence). This CDR3 has 12 amino acids. The ends were cut back, 6 bases at V and 1 base at J, with 5 bases in the middle. CDR3 DNA sequence: TGTGCCAGCAGAGGGGGCACAGATACGCAGTATTTT. Encoded protein: CASRGGTDTQYF.

V gene TRBV19 combines with J gene TRBJ1-2; the match to TRBD1 covers 9 bases. Germline CDR1 is LNHDA and CDR2 is SQIVND (reference sequence). J was trimmed by 3 bases and V by 7 bases; bases with no gene match: 9. This CDR3 has 15 amino acids. CDR3 in amino acids: CASTHDRTGDYGYTF. DNA for the CDR3: TGTGCCAGTACCCACGACAGGACAGGGGACTATGGCTACACCTTC.

The V and J genes are TRBV15 and TRBJ2-6; 9 bases match TRBD1. The junction had 6 bases not matched to a gene; V was cut back by 5 bases and J by 4 bases. The germline V gene encodes CDR1 LNHNV and CDR2 YYDKDF (reference sequence). The CDR3 runs to 16 residues. The chain's CDR3 is CATSGGTGSGANVLTF. The CDR3 DNA sequence: TGTGCCACCAGCGGAGGGACAGGGAGCGGGGCCAACGTCCTGACTTTC. Together with reference TRBV15 and TRBJ2-6, the CDR3 gives the full variable domain: DAMVIQNPRYQVTQFGKPVTLSCSQTLNHNVMYWYQQKSSQAPKLLFHYYDKDFNNEADTPDNFQSRRPNTSFCFLDIRSPGLGDTAMYLCATSGGTGSGANVLTFGAGSRLTVL.

The rearrangement joins TRBV5-1 to TRBJ2-7; the D is unclear. The V gene lost 2 bases and the J gene lost 2 bases, with 8 bases spanning the gap. This CDR3 is built from 13 residues. The germline V gene encodes CDR1 SGHRS and CDR2 YFSETQ. This CDR3 reads CASSLSFAYEQYF. The CDR3 nucleotides are TGCGCCAGCAGCTTAAGCTTTGCCTACGAGCAGTACTTC.

The chain uses TRBV10-2 and TRBJ2-5; D not resolved. Trimming pared 2 bases from V and 1 base from J, leaving 8 bases between. In germline, CDR1 is WSHSY, CDR2 SAAADI. The CDR3 contains 14 residues. CDR3 residues: CASSEVTAQETQYF. The DNA for the CDR3 is TGCGCCAGCAGTGAGGTCACCGCCCAAGAGACCCAGTACTTC.

The chain recombines TRBV10-3 with TRBJ2-7; D gene ambiguous. V lost 10 bases, J lost 4 bases, and 8 bases lay in between. The CDR3 is made up of 10 amino acids. Germline values: CDR1 ENHRY, CDR2 SYGVKD. The CDR3 reads CASAHYEQYF. The DNA for the CDR3 is TGTGCCAGCGCACATTACGAGCAGTACTTC.

This clone showed up just once. The V gene is TRBV30, the J gene TRBJ2-1; TRBD1 or TRBD2 may be the D gene (6 bases each). Per the germline V gene, CDR1 is GTSNPN and CDR2 is SVGIG (reference sequence). V lost 2 bases, J lost 7 bases, and 9 bases lay in between. CDR3 size: 12 residues. The CDR3 here is CAWSRGQNEQFF. The CDR3 DNA reads as TGTGCCTGGAGTCGGGGGCAGAATGAGCAGTTCTTC. Full variable domain (rest looked up from reference TRBV30 and TRBJ2-1): SQTIHQWPATLVQPVGSPLSLECTVEGTSNPNLYWYRQAAGRGLQLLFYSVGIGQISSEVPQNLSASRPQDRQFILSSKKLLLSDSGFYLCAWSRGQNEQFFGPGTRLTVL.

To note about this clone: The sample contains more than one DNA sequence encoding this CDR3. The V call is TRBV7-2, the J call TRBJ2-5; TRBD2 agrees at 10 bases. This CDR3 is 15 amino acids long. The germline V gene encodes CDR1 SGHTA and CDR2 FQGNSA. The V and J ends lost 1 base and 5 bases, in that order; junction bases with no gene match: 4. The CDR3 bases are TGTGCCAGCAGCTTAGGAGGAGCGGGAGGGGAGACCCAGTACTTC. It translates to CASSLGGAGGETQYF.

The chain is built from TRBV5-4 and TRBJ2-1; 15 bases fit TRBD2. The J segment lost 9 bases and the V segment lost 0 bases, leaving 4 bases of the junction unmatched. The CDR3 spans 16 residues. Germline V gives CDR1 SGHNT, CDR2 YYREEE (reference sequence). In DNA, the CDR3 is TGTGCCAGCAGCTTGGCAGGACTAGCGGGAGGGCCTGAGCAGTTCTTC. Translating gives CASSLAGLAGGPEQFF. Full variable domain (rest looked up from reference TRBV5-4 and TRBJ2-1): ETGVTQSPTHLIKTRGQQVTLRCSSQSGHNTVSWYQQALGQGPQFIFQYYREEENGRGNFPPRFSGLQFPNYSSELNVNALELDDSALYLCASSLAGLAGGPEQFFGPGTRLTVL.

The table lists this clone with a count of one. This chain uses TRBV28 with TRBJ1-1; D might be TRBD1 (6 bases). CDR1 and CDR2 from the germline V gene are MDHEN and SYDVKM. V shed 2 bases and J shed 1 base, with 17 bases lying between them. This CDR3 region has 17 residues. In DNA, the CDR3 is TGTGCCAGCAGTTTAGCGGGGGGCGGTCCCTCGAACACTGAAGCTTTCTTT. Encoded protein: CASSLAGGGPSNTEAFF.

This chain connects TRBV27 to TRBJ2-7; 7 nucleotides agree with TRBD1. CDR3 size: 17 residues. Trimming took 9 bases from V and 0 from J; bases not matched to a gene: 17. Looked up from germline, CDR1 is MNHEY and CDR2 is SMNVEV (reference sequence). The CDR3 nucleotides read TGTGCCAGAACCTCGGGATCGACAGGGTCCGGCTCCTACGAGCAGTACTTC. Translated, it gives CARTSGSTGSGSYEQYF.

The chain employs TRBV5-1 and TRBJ2-5; D remains ambiguous. Trimming took off 4 bases at V and 2 bases at J, with 9 bases between the two ends. Germline V gene data show CDR1 as SGHRS and CDR2 as YFSETQ. The CDR3 extends over 13 amino acids. The CDR3 DNA reads as TGCGCCAGCAGCGGGCGAACTCAAGAGACCCAGTACTTC. Encoded protein: CASSGRTQETQYF.